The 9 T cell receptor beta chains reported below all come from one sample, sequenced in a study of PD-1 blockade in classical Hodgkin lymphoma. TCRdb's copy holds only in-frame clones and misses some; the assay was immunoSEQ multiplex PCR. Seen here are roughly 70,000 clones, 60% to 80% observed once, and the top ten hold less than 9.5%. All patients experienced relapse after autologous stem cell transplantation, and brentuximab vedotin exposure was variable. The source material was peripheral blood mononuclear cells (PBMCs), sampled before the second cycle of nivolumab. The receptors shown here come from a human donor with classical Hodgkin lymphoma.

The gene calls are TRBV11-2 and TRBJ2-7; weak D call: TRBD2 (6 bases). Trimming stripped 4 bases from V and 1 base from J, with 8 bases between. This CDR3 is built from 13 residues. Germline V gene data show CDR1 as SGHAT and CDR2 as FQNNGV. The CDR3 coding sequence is TGTGCCAGCAGCTCCGGGGGATCCTACGAGCAGTACTTC. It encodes CASSSGGSYEQYF.

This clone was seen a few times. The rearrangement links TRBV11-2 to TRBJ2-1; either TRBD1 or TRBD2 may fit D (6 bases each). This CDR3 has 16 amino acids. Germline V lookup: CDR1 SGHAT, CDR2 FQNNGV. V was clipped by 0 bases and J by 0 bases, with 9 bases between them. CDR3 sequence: CASSLDEGGSYNEQFF. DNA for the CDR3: TGTGCCAGCAGCTTAGATGAGGGGGGCTCCTACAATGAGCAGTTCTTC.

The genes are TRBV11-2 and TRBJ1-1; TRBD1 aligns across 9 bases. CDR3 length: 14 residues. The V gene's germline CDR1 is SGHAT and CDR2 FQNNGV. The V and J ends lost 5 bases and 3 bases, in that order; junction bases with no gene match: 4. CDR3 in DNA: TGTGCCAGCAGCGCAGGACAGGGGTACACTGAAGCTTTCTTT. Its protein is CASSAGQGYTEAFF.

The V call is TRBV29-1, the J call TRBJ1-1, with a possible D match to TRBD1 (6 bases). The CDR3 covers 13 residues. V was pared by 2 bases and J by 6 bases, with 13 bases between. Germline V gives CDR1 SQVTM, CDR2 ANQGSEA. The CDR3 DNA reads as TGCAGCGTTGAACAGGGGAGGGCCCCTGAAGCTTTCTTT. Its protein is CSVEQGRAPEAFF.

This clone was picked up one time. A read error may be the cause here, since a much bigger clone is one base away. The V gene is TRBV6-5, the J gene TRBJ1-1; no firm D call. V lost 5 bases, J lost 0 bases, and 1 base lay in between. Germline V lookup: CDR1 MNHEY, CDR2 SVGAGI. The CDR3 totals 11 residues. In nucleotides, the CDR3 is TGTGCCAGCAGTGTGAACACTGAAGCTTTCTTT. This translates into CASSVNTEAFF.

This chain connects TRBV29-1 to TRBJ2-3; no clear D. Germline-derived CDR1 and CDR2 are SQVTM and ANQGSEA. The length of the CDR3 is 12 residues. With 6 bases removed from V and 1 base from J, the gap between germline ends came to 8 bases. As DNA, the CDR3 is TGCAGCGTCCAACCGGGCACAGATACGCAGTATTTT. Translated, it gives CSVQPGTDTQYF.

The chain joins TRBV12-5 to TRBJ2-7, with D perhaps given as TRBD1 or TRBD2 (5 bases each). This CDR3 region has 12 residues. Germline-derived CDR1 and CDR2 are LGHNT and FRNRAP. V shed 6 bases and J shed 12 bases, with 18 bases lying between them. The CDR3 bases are TGTGCTAGTGGCCCCGATGTGTCCGGGGCGTACTTC. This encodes CASGPDVSGAYF.

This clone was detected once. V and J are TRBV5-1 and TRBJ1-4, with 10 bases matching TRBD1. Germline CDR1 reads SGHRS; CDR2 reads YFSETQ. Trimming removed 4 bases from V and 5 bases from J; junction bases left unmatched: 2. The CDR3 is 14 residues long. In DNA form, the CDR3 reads TGCGCCAGCAGCCTGGGACAGGGGAATGAAAAACTGTTTTTT. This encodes CASSLGQGNEKLFF.

The CDR3 bases are TGCGCCAGCAGTGAGGGACAGGGGTTCCACGAGCAGTACTTC. Translated, it gives CASSEGQGFHEQYF. V is TRBV10-1 and J is TRBJ2-7; TRBD1 matches 9 bases. Germline loops: CDR1 WNHNN, CDR2 SYGVQD (reference sequence). This CDR3 contains 14 residues. Trimming cost V 2 bases and J 5 bases; bases outside gene matches: 4.